This TCR beta chain originates from a study of blood T cell repertoires in COVID-19. As for the study in general: Both acute and convalescent COVID-19 samples were obtained from the United States, Italy and Spain. T cells, B-cell-depleted T cells, or PBMCs supplied cDNA or gDNA.

Participant age was about 18 to 89 years, and participants resided in around 24 US areas. Self-reported history from a screening survey and questionnaire set each donor's cohort. Here immunoSEQ multiplex PCR was the method, and the copy in TCRdb shows in-frame clones only, minus some. The sample yields fewer than 250,000 clones, around 85% seen once. With 2 bases removed from V and 4 bases from J, the gap between germline ends came to 14 bases. CDR3 length: 15 amino acids. Germline V gene sequence: CDR1 PRHDT, CDR2 FYEKMQ (reference sequence). This clonotype was obtained from a woman aged 45 to 65 with acute COVID-19. The chain uses TRBV13 and TRBJ1-2; TRBD1 might be the D (6 bases). The specimen was PBMCs or T cells enriched from blood (not recorded which). The CDR3, as DNA: TGTGCCAGCAGCTTATGGGGACCAGGGGTCTATGGCTACACCTTC. Its translation: CASSLWGPGVYGYTF. Filled out from reference TRBV13 and TRBJ1-2, the complete variable domain reads AAGVIQSPRHLIKEKRETATLKCYPIPRHDTVYWYQQGPGQDPQFLISFYEKMQSDKGSIPDRFSAQQFSDYHSELNMSSLELGDSALYFCASSLWGPGVYGYTFGSGTRLTVV.